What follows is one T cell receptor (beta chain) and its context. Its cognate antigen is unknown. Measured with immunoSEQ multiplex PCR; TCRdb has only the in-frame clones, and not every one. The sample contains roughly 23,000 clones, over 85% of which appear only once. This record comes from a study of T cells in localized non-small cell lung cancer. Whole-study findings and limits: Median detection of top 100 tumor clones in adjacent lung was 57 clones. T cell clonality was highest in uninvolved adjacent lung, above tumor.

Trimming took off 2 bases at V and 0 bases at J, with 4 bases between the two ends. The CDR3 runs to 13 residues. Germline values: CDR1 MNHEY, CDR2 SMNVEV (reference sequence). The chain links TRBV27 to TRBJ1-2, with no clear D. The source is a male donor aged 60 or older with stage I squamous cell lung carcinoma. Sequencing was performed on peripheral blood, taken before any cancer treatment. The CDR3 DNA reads TGTGCCAGCAGTTTAGAAGCTAACTATGGCTACACCTTC. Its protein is CASSLEANYGYTF.